Listed below are T cell receptor beta chains from one sample, sequenced in a study of graft-versus-host responses after intestinal transplantation. Assay used: immunoSEQ multiplex PCR; TCRdb lists only in-frame clones, some missing. The sample has fewer than 25,000 clones; 35% to 40% are singletons. The source was alloreactive CD4+ T cells from a mixed lymphocyte reaction culture, collected before transplantation. These receptors were obtained from a human patient who was an organ donor for intestinal transplantation. CDR3s include the opening cysteine and the closing phenylalanine or tryptophan. The D gene is left open where the match is weak. A clone size is listed for some rows: how often the clone was seen (once, few, many), or a class if it is expanded.

TRBV6-6	-	TRBJ1-2	few	TGTGCCAGCAGTCACAGGGCTTATGGCTACACCTTC	CASSHRAYGYTF
TRBV7-3	-	TRBJ1-5	few	TGTGCCAGCAGCTTAATGATGGGGGGCGTGAGAAATCAGCCCCAGCATTTT	CASSLMMGGVRNQPQHF
TRBV18	-	TRBJ2-3	-	TGTGCCGGCTCACCGTACGAGGGCCCCACAGATACGCAGTATTTT	CAGSPYEGPTDTQYF
TRBV7-2	TRBD2	TRBJ2-7	-	TGTGCCAGCAGCTTCCGGGCGGGAGGATCCGAGCAGTACTTC	CASSFRAGGSEQYF
TRBV4-2	TRBD2	TRBJ2-7	-	TGTGCCAGCAGCCTAGTGCCTAGCGGGAGTGCGTTCCACTACGAGCAGTACTTC	CASSLVPSGSAFHYEQYF
TRBV6-1	-	TRBJ2-7	-	TGTGCCAGCAACGTACTCGTTCCAGCCCACGAGCAGTACTTC	CASNVLVPAHEQYF
TRBV7-7	-	TRBJ2-1	-	TGTGCCAGCAGCCCCATCCCAGTGGATGAGCAGTTCTTC	CASSPIPVDEQFF
TRBV7-9	TRBD1	TRBJ1-1	-	TGTGCCAGCAGCCAGGACAGGGGGGGATTAGAAGCTTTCTTT	CASSQDRGGLEAFF
TRBV6-5	TRBD1	TRBJ1-2	once	TGTGCCAGCACAGACAGGGGGAACTATGGCTACACCTTC	CASTDRGNYGYTF
TRBV5-1	-	TRBJ2-3	-	TGCGCCAGCAGCCTGAGACTAGGAGCAGATACGCAGTATTTT	CASSLRLGADTQYF
TRBV11-3	-	TRBJ2-2	few	TGTGCCAGCAGCTTAAAGGGGGTCGGGGAGCTGTTTTTT	CASSLKGVGELFF
TRBV5-1	-	TRBJ2-7	-	TGCGCCAGCAGTTTGGACTACGAGCAGTACTTC	CASSLDYEQYF
TRBV20-1	TRBD1	TRBJ2-5	few	TGCAGTCCCCGACAGGGGGAGACCCAGTACTTC	CSPRQGETQYF
TRBV2	-	TRBJ1-1	-	TGTGCCAGTATATCCTTTTTGGGGGGGACTGAAGCTTTCTTT	CASISFLGGTEAFF
TRBV30	-	TRBJ1-1	-	TGTGCCTGGAGTGTAAAGCCTCGGGGAGGAGCTTTCTTT	CAWSVKPRGGAFF
TRBV6-5	-	TRBJ1-1	medium-sized	TGTGCCAGCAGCTATTCAAACAGGGTTACTGAAGCTTTCTTT	CASSYSNRVTEAFF
TRBV5-4	TRBD1	TRBJ2-3	-	TGTGCCAGCAGCCAGAGACAGGGACAAGATACGCAGTATTTT	CASSQRQGQDTQYF
TRBV6-5	TRBD1	TRBJ2-7	medium-sized	TGTGCCAGCAGCCCAAGACAGGGTAGCTACGAGCAGTACTTC	CASSPRQGSYEQYF
TRBV6-1	-	TRBJ2-3	-	TGTGCCAGCAGTCAGAGGACCCCACGGGATACGCAGTATTTT	CASSQRTPRDTQYF
TRBV6-6	TRBD1	TRBJ1-1	once	TGTGCCAGCAGTTACACAGGGGGCGCCGACACTGAAGCTTTCTTT	CASSYTGGADTEAFF
TRBV18	-	TRBJ1-5	-	TGTGCCAGCTCACCGGAGGATGTAGGTCAGCCCCAGCATTTT	CASSPEDVGQPQHF
TRBV5-1	-	TRBJ1-1	few	TGCGCCAGCAGCTTGGCGGGGGGCCCTGAAGCTTTCTTT	CASSLAGGPEAFF
TRBV5-1	-	TRBJ1-2	-	TGCGCCAGCAGCCCCTACGGGTATGGCTACACCTTC	CASSPYGYGYTF
TRBV7-7	-	TRBJ2-5	-	TGTGCCAGCAGCTTAGGTGCAGGACAAGAGACCCAGTACTTC	CASSLGAGQETQYF
TRBV5-1	-	TRBJ1-2	medium-sized	TGCGCCAGCAGCTTGGCCGGGAACTCTAACTATGGCTACACCTTC	CASSLAGNSNYGYTF
TRBV6-5	-	TRBJ1-1	few	TGTGCCAGCAGTTACTGGGGTAAGGCTGAAGCTTTCTTT	CASSYWGKAEAFF
TRBV6-1	TRBD2	TRBJ2-2	once	TGTGCCAGCAGTGGACTAGCGGGATACACCGGGGAGCTGTTTTTT	CASSGLAGYTGELFF
TRBV13	-	TRBJ2-4	few	TGTGCCAGCAGCTCAATCCGAACAGGGAAACAGTACTTC	CASSSIRTGKQYF
TRBV5-1	TRBD1	TRBJ1-1	few	TGCGCCAGCAGCTTGGTGCCAGGGGGCGGTGGCACTGAAGCTTTCTTT	CASSLVPGGGGTEAFF
TRBV6-6	-	TRBJ2-2	few	TGTGCCAGCAGTTACTTGGGCGGGGAGCTGTTTTTT	CASSYLGGELFF
TRBV30	-	TRBJ2-3	-	TGTGCCTGGAGCCCGAGACTTTTCACAGATACGCAGTATTTT	CAWSPRLFTDTQYF
TRBV7-2	TRBD2	TRBJ2-7	-	TGTGCCAGCAGCTTGCTACTAGCGGGAGTCGGCGAGCAGTACTTC	CASSLLLAGVGEQYF
TRBV18	TRBD2	TRBJ2-2	-	TGTGCCAGCTCACCATTTCTTCCAGCGGGAGGAAGGACCGGGGAGCTGTTTTTT	CASSPFLPAGGRTGELFF
TRBV2	-	TRBJ2-2	few	TGTGCCAGCAGGCCGGGGGACACCGGGGAGCTGTTTTTT	CASRPGDTGELFF
TRBV20-1	-	TRBJ2-3	-	TGCAGTGCTAGGAGAGATACGCAGTATTTT	CSARRDTQYF
TRBV6-1	-	TRBJ1-4	-	TGTGCCAGCAGCGTACGGATCGAAAAACTGTTTTTT	CASSVRIEKLFF
TRBV15	-	TRBJ2-2	-	TGTGCCACCAGCAGAGGTCCGAACACCGGGGAGCTGTTTTTT	CATSRGPNTGELFF
TRBV6-6	-	TRBJ1-4	medium-sized	TGTGCCAGCAGTTACGTTGAAAAACTGTTTTTT	CASSYVEKLFF
TRBV28	TRBD2	TRBJ2-5	few	TGTGCCAGCAGTTTACCGGGACTAGCATGGGAGACCCAGTACTTC	CASSLPGLAWETQYF
TRBV28	-	TRBJ1-2	-	TGTGCCAGCACTTCGGACCTCTATGGCTACACCTTC	CASTSDLYGYTF
TRBV6-5	-	TRBJ1-2	-	TGTGCCAGCAGATTTTTGGGGGGGTATGGCTACACCTTC	CASRFLGGYGYTF
TRBV10-3	TRBD2	TRBJ2-1	once	TGTGCCATCACCCCTAGCGGGAGGAGGGATGAGCAGTTCTTC	CAITPSGRRDEQFF
TRBV5-1	-	TRBJ2-5	medium-sized	TGCGCCAGCACCCCTAACAGTGGAAGGGAGACCCAGTACTTC	CASTPNSGRETQYF
TRBV5-4	-	TRBJ2-1	-	TGTGCCAGCAGCGCGGCGGTAGGGGACTGGAATGAGCAGTTCTTC	CASSAAVGDWNEQFF
TRBV2	-	TRBJ1-2	-	TGTGCCAGCGGGAAGGGGTATGGCTACACCTTC	CASGKGYGYTF
TRBV6-5	TRBD2	TRBJ2-7	-	TGTGCCAGCAGTTACAGCGGGAGGGCCTACGAGCAGTACTTC	CASSYSGRAYEQYF